This TCR beta chain is from a study of shared clonotypes between healthy human individuals. Study overall: CD4 naive and memory got three plates each, CD8 naive two, CD8 memory one. General study findings and limits: Sharing across four donors was highest in naive CD4 (around 5%) and lowest in memory CD8 (roughly 0.4%). The study sampled only blood, and tissue repertoires likely differ.

This CDR3 is built from 14 residues. The V end was cut by 4 bases, the J end by 8 bases, with 15 bases between. CDR1 is SGHRS and CDR2 is YFSETQ in the germline V gene. Libraries were prepared by immunoSEQ multiplex PCR; TCRdb keeps only in-frame clonotypes and omits some of them. Here the sample spans about a million clones, more than 65% being singletons. About this clone itself: Its antigen is unidentified.

Caucasian adults residing in Nashville, Tennessee made up all the donors. The receptor was isolated from a man between 18 and 35 years old in good health. The material sequenced was memory CD4+ T cells sorted from blood. Stated subset: CD45RA-negative fraction. The gene calls are TRBV5-1 and TRBJ1-4, with D maybe TRBD1 (5 bases). The CDR3 region is CASSTSQGREKLFF. CDR3 in DNA: TGCGCCAGCAGCACCTCTCAGGGACGGGAAAAACTGTTTTTT.